This T cell receptor (beta chain) emerged from a study of T cells after yellow fever vaccination. For the study at large: Fractions with few cells were prepared using SMART-Seq v4 Ultra Low Input.

Findings and limits, study-wide: The booster response re-showed most primary clones: approximately 95% CD4, 88% CD8.

A remark on this clonotype: Its matching antigen is unknown.

Each CDR3 protein gets one entry after TCRdb re-called the 5' RACE reads with MiXCR. The top ten clones hold about a sixth of a sample with 400,000 or so distinct CDR3 sequences, 15% to 20% of them seen once. The germline CDR1 and CDR2 sequences are SQVTM and ANQGSEA. V was cut by 2 bases and J by 5 bases, with 4 bases left in between. The CDR3 consists of 11 residues. The sample consisted of PBMCs, taken before the yellow fever booster vaccination. This clonotype was sampled from a man aged 18 to 30 who received the YFV17D yellow fever vaccine. The chain joins TRBV29-1 to TRBJ2-4; D unclear. The CDR3 DNA is TGCAGCGTTGAAAGGGAAAACATTCAGTACTTC. The encoded protein is CSVERENIQYF.